This note documents a single TCR beta chain sequence. Antigen unknown. The CDR3 is made up of 12 amino acids. CDR1 SGHTA and CDR2 FQGTGA come from the germline V gene. Trimming shortened V by 4 bases and J by 9 bases, and 11 bases separated the two germline ends. Repertoires were generated with immunoSEQ multiplex PCR, while TCRdb's copy carries only in-frame clones and drops some. The repertoire holds approximately 16,000 clones, with approximately 84% as singletons. These data belong to a study of T cell repertoires in ileal Crohn's disease. Study-level information: At surgery, about 34% of patients smoked, with median disease duration 7.9 years. Biopsies of the neoterminal ileum at postoperative colonoscopy form M6 samples. Points from the study as a whole: Postoperative endoscopy occurred within one year, median roughly 7.1 months.

The time point is: neoterminal ileum biopsy at postoperative endoscopy, about 6 months after surgery. Eligibility required adulthood, ileal or ileocolonic Crohn's disease and indicated ileocolonic resection. V and J are TRBV7-3 and TRBJ2-3; maybe TRBD1 (7 bases). The specimen was ileal tissue. The TCR originated in an adult with Crohn's disease. The CDR3 nucleotides are TGTGCCAGCAGCTACCAGGGGGGCACGCAGTATTTT. Residues: CASSYQGGTQYF.